The clone carrying this TCR beta chain occurred many times. Its antigen is not known. These data are taken from a study of HIV-infected patients and healthy controls. Overall study context: A modest, significant CD4 rise occurred in about 85% of the 16 patients after three months of therapy. General study findings and limits: During therapy, HIV-associated CDR3s fell significantly in frequency, while CMV-associated CDR3s did not change significantly. Healthy controls carried many MAIT alpha-chain CDR3s, while HIV+ repertoires had few.

CDR1 SGHTA and CDR2 FQGNSA come from the germline V gene. Trimming cost V 1 base and J 5 bases, with 9 bases left between them. The CDR3 contains 13 residues. Alpha and beta constant-region primers primed reverse transcription of about 470 ng RNA. Using multiplexing indices, alpha and beta chain libraries were generated apart by chain-specific third strand synthesis. A 5' RACE adapter with a random hexamer and the SP2 primer site was joined to cDNA. One entry per CDR3 protein results from TCRdb running MiXCR on the 5' RACE reads. Of thousands of distinct CDR3 sequences in the sample, less than 10% are singletons; the top ten hold about 32%. The repertoire came from unfractionated whole blood and reflected all unsorted peripheral T cells.

The rearrangement uses TRBV7-2 and TRBJ2-7, with D possibly matching TRBD2 (6 bases). The sample in question was blood, obtained before antiretroviral therapy. This clonotype was sampled from an adult with HIV infection. The donor label of this sample is uncertain. The CDR3: CASSLVASDEQYF. The DNA of the CDR3 is TGTGCCAGCAGCTTAGTGGCTAGCGACGAGCAGTACTTC.